This T cell receptor beta chain was captured in a study of blood T cell repertoires in COVID-19. Across the whole study: The origin of the acute and convalescent COVID-19 samples was the United States, Italy and Spain. T cells, B-cell-depleted T cells, or PBMCs supplied cDNA or gDNA.

This clone is deemed medium-sized. In the original workflow: Reference gene primer amplification gave estimated nucleated cell counts. Profiled with immunoSEQ multiplex PCR; TCRdb holds only in-frame clones, not every one. V, J and clone size reflect that table, while D and trimming were determined from the DNA. The sample contains some 30,000 clones, around 82% of which appear only once. V was clipped by 6 bases and J by 0 bases, with 21 bases between them. CDR3 length equals 18 residues. Germline assignment: CDR1 MNHEY and CDR2 SMNVEV (reference sequence). This chain joins TRBV27 and TRBJ1-5; weak D call: TRBD1 (5 bases). This sequence originates from a man older than 75 with active COVID-19. Sequenced material: peripheral blood. CDR3 sequence: CASSPVGWTTYSNQPQHF. The CDR3 DNA reads as TGTGCCAGCAGCCCGGTAGGATGGACAACCTATAGCAATCAGCCCCAGCATTTT.